Described below is a single TCR beta chain sequence and its context. The sample originates from a study of CD8+ T cells in alopecia areata. Study context: Tofacitinib treatment spanned 6 to 18 months, with 6 months off drug afterward.

Isolated RNA was reverse transcribed into cDNA used as the sequencing template. Produced via immunoSEQ multiplex PCR; TCRdb's table is partial and in-frame only. The sample has roughly 140,000 clones, 45% to 55% seen once. The CDR3 contains 14 residues. Trimming removed 5 bases from V and 1 base from J, with 8 bases in between. CDR1 is MGHRA, CDR2 YSYEKL, per germline. The source of this sequence is a human donor with alopecia areata. The material was CD8+ T cells sorted from blood, obtained at week 0. The chain couples TRBV4-1 to TRBJ2-2, with a weak D call TRBD1 (5 bases). Here the CDR3 reads CASSIDRNTGELFF. CDR3 DNA: TGCGCCAGCAGCATAGACAGGAACACCGGGGAGCTGTTTTTT.